This TCR beta chain is drawn from a study of T-cell reconstitution after alpha-beta-depleted transplantation in children. Regarding the study as a whole: Surviving recipient cells, namely T cells and thymic progenitors, were the source of high day-60 TCRbeta diversity in some patients. At one year after transplant, newly produced T cells mostly accounted for T-cell counts and diversity. Several hundred expanded graft clones reportedly were the source of alpha-beta T cells about two months after transplant.

During its preparation, the TCRbeta library received unique molecular identifiers. TCRdb reprocessed the PCR reads via MiXCR and lists one record per CDR3 protein. Of 480,000 or so distinct CDR3 sequences detected, roughly a tenth appear once; the ten largest clones hold roughly 2%. The CDR3 totals 12 residues. Germline V gives CDR1 LNHDA, CDR2 SQIVND (reference sequence). V was shortened by 8 bases and J by 2 bases, with 10 bases between the two germline ends. This clonotype has at least ten counts. The target antigen is unknown. The material sequenced was PBMCs, taken before TCRalphabeta/CD19-depleted stem cell transplant. This clonotype was obtained from a child aged 2-15 years with inherited bone marrow failure, due to receive a stem cell transplant. The chain joins TRBV19 to TRBJ2-7, with a weak D call TRBD1 (5 bases). CDR3 residues: CASARDPYEQYF. Written as DNA, the CDR3 is TGTGCCAGTGCCAGGGATCCCTACGAGCAGTACTTC.